These 28 T cell receptor beta chains came from one sample sequenced in a study of patients and donors after allogeneic stem cell transplantation. Via MiXCR, TCRdb re-called the RT-PCR reads, giving one row per CDR3 protein. The table records 920,000 or so distinct CDR3 sequences, approximately 18% of them present only once. Sequencing was carried out using blood, either unsorted or a sorted T cell fraction (not recorded which). These receptors were collected from a human donor who was either an allogeneic HSCT recipient or a stem cell or donor lymphocyte infusion donor (not recorded which). It is not recorded whose cells these are; they may come from a transplant donor.

This clonotype was seen a few times. CDR3 DNA sequence: TGTGCCACCAGCAGAGATCGAGTAGGGGAGGACACTGAAGCTTTCTTT. It specifies CATSRDRVGEDTEAFF. The rearrangement uses TRBV15 and TRBJ1-1; weak D call: TRBD1 (5 bases). Trimming removed 0 bases at V and 3 bases at J, with 14 bases between. CDR1 is LNHNV and CDR2 is YYDKDF in the germline V gene (reference sequence). This CDR3 has 16 residues.

The rearrangement uses TRBV2 and TRBJ2-7, with D maybe TRBD1 (7 bases). The V gene's germline CDR1 is SNHLY and CDR2 FYNNEI. The CDR3 sequence is 15 residues long. Trimming cost V 6 bases and J 4 bases, with 19 bases left between them. CDR3 loop: CASRGGTDNLYEQYF. Here the CDR3 DNA reads TGTGCCAGCAGGGGCGGGACAGATAACCTTTACGAGCAGTACTTC.

This clonotype came up a few times. A much larger clone lies one base from this, so it may be a read error. This chain uses TRBV5-5 with TRBJ2-2, with unresolved D. Germline CDR1 SGHKS, CDR2 YYEKEE (reference sequence). The CDR3 loop spans 12 amino acids. V dropped 6 bases and J dropped 1 base, with 4 bases sitting between them. The CDR3: CASTRNTGELFF. DNA of the CDR3: TGTGCCAGCACCAGGAACACCGGGGAGCTGTTTTTT.

This clonotype was counted between two and nine times. The genes are TRBV9 and TRBJ1-1; 7 bases agree with TRBD1. The length of the CDR3 is 15 residues. J gave up 2 bases and V 1 base, and 5 bases lay outside the gene matches. In germline, CDR1 is SGDLS, CDR2 YYNGEE. The CDR3 sequence is CASSVLGQLNTEAFF. The CDR3 DNA follows: TGTGCCAGCAGCGTATTGGGACAGCTTAACACTGAAGCTTTCTTT. The complete variable domain, with remaining parts taken from reference TRBV9 and TRBJ1-1, reads DSGVTQTPKHLITATGQRVTLRCSPRSGDLSVYWYQQSLDQGLQFLIQYYNGEERAKGNILERFSAQQFPDLHSELNLSSLELGDSALYFCASSVLGQLNTEAFFGQGTRLTVV.

This clonotype was detected only a few times. The rearrangement links TRBV29-1 to TRBJ1-3; no definite D call. V lost 5 bases and J 0 bases, leaving 8 bases between the germline ends. Germline assignment: CDR1 SQVTM and CDR2 ANQGSEA. This CDR3 region has 13 residues. CDR3 amino acids: CSVQQSSGNTIYF. The CDR3 DNA is TGCAGCGTTCAGCAAAGCTCTGGAAACACCATATATTTT. Supplemented by reference TRBV29-1 and TRBJ1-3, the full variable domain reads SAVISQKPSRDICQRGTSLTIQCQVDSQVTMMFWYRQQPGQSLTLIATANQGSEATYESGFVIDKFPISRPNLTFSTLTVSNMSPEDSSIYLCSVQQSSGNTIYFGEGSWLTVV.

This chain joins TRBV5-1 and TRBJ2-3; TRBD2 agrees at 11 bases. Germline V gives CDR1 SGHRS, CDR2 YFSETQ. Germline trimming cut 0 bases from V and 5 bases from J; bases unmatched to any gene: 14. The CDR3 spans 19 residues. The CDR3 spells CASSLAKAILAGAVDTQYF. The CDR3 DNA reads as TGCGCCAGCAGCTTGGCAAAAGCGATACTAGCGGGAGCTGTAGATACGCAGTATTTT.

This clonotype was detected a few times. This chain joins TRBV5-5 and TRBJ2-1; no clear D. This CDR3 spans 13 amino acids. Deletions cut 0 bases from V and 7 bases from J, with 8 bases between. Germline CDR1 is SGHKS and CDR2 is YYEKEE (reference sequence). DNA of the CDR3: TGTGCCAGCAGCTTGGAACCCGAGAATGAGCAGTTCTTC. As protein: CASSLEPENEQFF.

This clonotype has more than one count but fewer than ten. This chain joins TRBV20-1 and TRBJ2-4, with TRBD1 matching over 8 bases. This CDR3 is 15 amino acids long. Per the germline V gene, CDR1 is DFQATT and CDR2 is SNEGSKA (reference sequence). The V gene end was trimmed by 2 bases and the J gene end by 0 bases; junction bases not matched to a gene: 3. CDR3 in amino acids: CSARRQGIAKNIQYF. DNA for the CDR3: TGCAGTGCTAGAAGACAGGGGATAGCCAAAAACATTCAGTACTTC.

This chain uses TRBV7-9 with TRBJ2-7; perhaps D is TRBD1 or TRBD2 (5 bases each). Germline V gene lookup returns CDR1 SEHNR and CDR2 FQNEAQ (reference sequence). The germline V and J ends were trimmed by 8 bases and 5 bases, with 16 bases remaining between them. The CDR3 extends over 13 amino acids. CDR3 DNA: TGTGCCAGCGGTCGGGGCTCGGATGACGAGCAGTACTTC. It is translated as CASGRGSDDEQYF.

This sequence joins TRBV6-4 and TRBJ2-7; 7 bases are a match to TRBD2. CDR1 and CDR2 from the germline V gene are MRHNA and SNTAGT. V was pared by 8 bases and J by 3 bases, with 7 bases of the junction left unmatched. The CDR3 contains 13 residues. The CDR3 region is CASARGEGYEQYF. In nucleotides, the CDR3 is TGTGCCAGCGCCCGGGGGGAGGGCTACGAGCAGTACTTC.

The gene calls are TRBV25-1 and TRBJ2-1, with D maybe TRBD2 (6 bases). The germline V and J ends were trimmed by 4 bases and 9 bases, with 13 bases remaining between them. Germline assignment: CDR1 MGHDK and CDR2 SYGVNS. This CDR3 contains 13 residues. The CDR3 DNA is TGTGCCAGCAGTGTCGGGACTCTGAGTGAGCAGTTCTTC. Its protein is CASSVGTLSEQFF.

This clonotype was picked up a small number of times. The chain employs TRBV20-1 and TRBJ2-3; weak D call: TRBD2 (6 bases). V lost 0 bases and J 0 bases, leaving 10 bases between the germline ends. The CDR3 runs 15 residues. CDR1 and CDR2 (germline): DFQATT, SNEGSKA (reference sequence). The CDR3 DNA sequence: TGCAGTGCTAGAGATGGAGGGACTAGCACAGATACGCAGTATTTT. It specifies CSARDGGTSTDTQYF.

The chain is built from TRBV5-1 and TRBJ2-7; possibly TRBD1 or TRBD2 for D (5 bases each). V lost 2 bases to trimming and J lost 5 bases, with 23 bases between them. This CDR3 region has 17 residues. Germline-derived CDR1 and CDR2 are SGHRS and YFSETQ. The CDR3 nucleotides are TGCGCCAGCAGCTTTTCGATCGGGGCAGGGATGTCGGACGAGCAGTACTTC. Residues: CASSFSIGAGMSDEQYF.

This clonotype came up a few times. This chain links TRBV3-1 with TRBJ1-5, with TRBD1 identical over 8 bases. CDR1 is LGHDT and CDR2 is YNNKEL in the germline V gene (reference sequence). V shed 2 bases and J 2 bases; nucleotides not matched to a gene: 5. CDR3 size: 16 residues. The CDR3 reads CASSQHDRGGNQPQHF. In DNA, the CDR3 is TGTGCCAGCAGCCAACACGACAGGGGAGGCAATCAGCCCCAGCATTTT.

This clonotype was seen many times. One end of the junction does not line up with germline, which may come from a read error. The V and J genes are TRBV29-1 and TRBJ2-5; D unclear. The V gene's germline CDR1 is SQVTM and CDR2 ANQGSEA. The CDR3 is 11 amino acids. CDR3 DNA sequence: TGCAGCGTTGAAGCAGAAGAAACCCAGTACTTC. Amino acids: CSVEAEETQYF.

The chain carries TRBV9 and TRBJ1-4, with D possibly being TRBD1 (6 bases). The germline V gene encodes CDR1 SGDLS and CDR2 YYNGEE. Trimming removed 4 bases at V and 4 bases at J, with 14 bases between. The length of the CDR3 is 15 residues. In nucleotides, the CDR3 is TGTGCCAGCAGCCCAAACAGGGTTGGTAATGAAAAACTGTTTTTT. This sequence encodes CASSPNRVGNEKLFF.

The chain employs TRBV15 and TRBJ2-1; D perhaps matches TRBD2 (6 bases). The CDR3 length is 14 residues. V was clipped by 3 bases and J by 7 bases, with 13 bases between them. Germline CDR1 and CDR2: LNHNV and YYDKDF (reference sequence). The CDR3 reads CATSRGLQGNEQFF. The DNA of the CDR3 is TGTGCCACCAGCAGGGGACTCCAAGGTAATGAGCAGTTCTTC.

The sample holds many counts of this clonotype. CDR3 nucleotides: TGTGCCAGCAGTTCGGACAGAACAATCTATGGCTACACCTTC. Translation: CASSSDRTIYGYTF. The rearrangement uses TRBV12-3 or TRBV12-4 and TRBJ1-2; D may be TRBD1 (6 bases). Trimming took 4 bases from V and 4 from J, leaving 13 bases between them. The CDR3 totals 14 residues.

The sample holds a few counts of this clonotype. The chain joins TRBV29-1 to TRBJ2-3; TRBD2 is a possible D gene (6 bases). CDR3 length: 14 amino acids. CDR1 SQVTM and CDR2 ANQGSEA come from the germline V gene. The germline V and J ends were trimmed by 0 bases and 0 bases, with 7 bases remaining between them. CDR3 nucleotide sequence: TGCAGCGTTGAAGATGGGGGGAGCACAGATACGCAGTATTTT. Amino acid sequence: CSVEDGGSTDTQYF.

This clonotype was seen more than once but under ten times. The chain has TRBV7-6 and TRBJ2-7; unclear D gene. The CDR3 length is 13 residues. Germline assignment: CDR1 SGHVS and CDR2 FNYEAQ. V was pared by 0 bases and J by 6 bases, with 9 bases between. Here the CDR3 reads CASSLAASFEQYF. DNA of the CDR3: TGTGCCAGCAGCTTAGCGGCAAGCTTCGAGCAGTACTTC.

CDR3 sequence: CASSSLSRGYNEQFF. CDR3 DNA: TGTGCCAGCAGTTCCCTCTCCCGGGGGTACAATGAGCAGTTCTTC. The chain combines TRBV6-5 with TRBJ2-1; a weak D match, TRBD2 (6 bases). CDR1 and CDR2 from the germline V gene are MNHEY and SVGAGI. The CDR3 runs 15 residues. Trimming stripped 4 bases from V and 4 bases from J, with 14 bases between.

This clonotype was seen only a few times. V is TRBV12-3 or TRBV12-4 and J is TRBJ2-2; TRBD2 matches 8 bases. The CDR3 covers 15 residues. The trim removed 5 bases at V and 7 bases at J, leaving 9 bases unmatched. The CDR3 DNA follows: TGTGCCAGCAGTCCCCAGCGGGAGTGGGACGGGGAGCTGTTTTTT. Translating gives CASSPQREWDGELFF.

The chain carries TRBV2 and TRBJ2-2; 9 bases are a match to TRBD1. Germline loops: CDR1 SNHLY, CDR2 FYNNEI. V lost 8 bases to trimming and J lost 3 bases; unmatched junction nucleotides: 7. This CDR3 is 15 amino acids long. Here the CDR3 DNA reads TGTGCCAGCGCTTACAGGGGGCCGGACACCGGGGAGCTGTTTTTT. Encoded protein: CASAYRGPDTGELFF.

The rearrangement links TRBV3-1 to TRBJ2-3; D unresolved. The CDR3 loop spans 15 amino acids. With 2 bases removed from V and 5 bases from J, the gap between germline ends came to 14 bases. Germline V CDR1 and CDR2: LGHDT, YNNKEL (reference sequence). Here the CDR3 DNA reads TGTGCCAGCAGCCAATTCCCTCCCTCGGGAGATACGCAGTATTTT. Translation gives CASSQFPPSGDTQYF.

The chain couples TRBV7-9 to TRBJ1-2; a weak D match, TRBD1 (5 bases). V was trimmed by 0 bases and J by 5 bases, leaving 13 bases between them. The CDR3 has 15 residues. Germline CDR1 and CDR2: SEHNR and FQNEAQ (reference sequence). The CDR3 nucleotides read TGTGCCAGCAGCTTAGCGGAGGGGCGGGGGTATGGCTACACCTTC. It translates to CASSLAEGRGYGYTF.

This rearrangement joins TRBV11-1 to TRBJ2-2, with 14 bases lining up with TRBD2. Losses at the gene ends were 4 bases for V and 0 bases for J; bases not matched to a gene: 4. The CDR3 loop spans 18 amino acids. The germline V gene has CDR1 SGHAT and CDR2 FQDESV (reference sequence). For the CDR3, the DNA is TGTGCCAGCAGCTCGGGACTAGCGGGAGATGCGAACACCGGGGAGCTGTTTTTT. Translation: CASSSGLAGDANTGELFF.

V gene TRBV20-1 combines with J gene TRBJ1-5, with a tentative D call TRBD1 (5 bases). Trimming shortened V by 0 bases and J by 7 bases, and 16 bases separated the two germline ends. CDR1 is DFQATT, CDR2 SNEGSKA, per germline (reference sequence). CDR3 length equals 15 residues. As DNA, the CDR3 is TGCAGTGCTAGAGAGAGTGGAGGGGAGAGGCAGCCCCAGCATTTT. Amino acid sequence: CSARESGGERQPQHF.

This clonotype showed up just a few times. CDR3 nucleotide sequence: TGTGCCAGCAGTCCCCTTAGAGGCCGTCGCAATCAGCCCCAGCATTTT. It specifies CASSPLRGRRNQPQHF. V usage is TRBV27 and J usage is TRBJ1-5; no clear D gene. Germline V gene lookup returns CDR1 MNHEY and CDR2 SMNVEV (reference sequence). The V end lost 5 bases, the J end lost 2 bases, and 16 bases lay between the germline ends. This CDR3 is 16 amino acids long.